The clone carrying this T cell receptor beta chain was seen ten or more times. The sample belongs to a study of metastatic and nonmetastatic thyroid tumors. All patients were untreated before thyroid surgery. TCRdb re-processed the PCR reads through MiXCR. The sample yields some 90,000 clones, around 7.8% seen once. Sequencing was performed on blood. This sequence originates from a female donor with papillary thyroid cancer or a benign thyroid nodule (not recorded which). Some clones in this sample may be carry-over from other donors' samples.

The DNA of the CDR3 is TGTGCCAGCAGCCAAAAGGGGGAGACCCAGTACTTC. Its protein is CASSQKGETQYF. The genes are TRBV7-3 and TRBJ2-5; a weak D match, TRBD1 (5 bases). The CDR3 is made up of 12 amino acids. V was clipped by 5 bases and J by 5 bases, with 9 bases between them. The germline gives CDR1 SGHTA, CDR2 FQGTGA.